This T cell receptor beta chain stems from a study of glioma-infiltrating T cells. A word on this clonotype: Without the conserved terminal phenylalanine or tryptophan, this CDR3 likely stems from a read error.

V dropped 1 base and J dropped 7; count of bases not matched to a gene: 4. This CDR3 is built from 15 residues. Germline loops: CDR1 MDHEN, CDR2 SYDVKM. TCR alpha and beta CDR3 regions were amplified from RNA using iRepertoire nested multiplex PCR. Each CDR3 protein gets one entry after TCRdb re-called the multiplex PCR reads with MiXCR. This table has 300,000 to 450,000 distinct CDR3 sequences, roughly two fifths appearing once. Sequencing was done on a sample of glioma tissue, nonneoplastic brain tissue, or PBMCs (not recorded which). The receptor comes from a human donor with low-grade glioma or glioblastoma, undergoing nonglioma brain surgery, or in good health (not recorded which). The chain combines TRBV28 with TRBJ2-3; 11 bases agree with TRBD2. DNA for the CDR3: TGTGCCAGCAGTTTATTAGGGACTAGCGGAAATACGCAGTATTCT. As protein: CASSLLGTSGNTQYS.